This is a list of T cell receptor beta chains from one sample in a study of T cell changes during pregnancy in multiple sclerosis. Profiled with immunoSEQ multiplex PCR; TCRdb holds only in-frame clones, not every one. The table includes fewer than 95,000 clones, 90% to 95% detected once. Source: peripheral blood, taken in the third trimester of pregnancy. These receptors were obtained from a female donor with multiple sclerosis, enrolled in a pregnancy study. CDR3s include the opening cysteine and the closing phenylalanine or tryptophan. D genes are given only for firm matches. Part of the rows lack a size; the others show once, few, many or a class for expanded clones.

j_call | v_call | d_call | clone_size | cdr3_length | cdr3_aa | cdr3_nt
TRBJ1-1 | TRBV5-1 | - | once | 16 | CASSLQASGVGTEAFF | TGCGCCAGCAGCTTGCAGGCCAGCGGTGTTGGCACTGAAGCTTTCTTT
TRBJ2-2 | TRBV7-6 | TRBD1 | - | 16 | CASSPTGGPGIGELFF | TGTGCCAGCAGCCCTACAGGGGGCCCTGGGATCGGGGAGCTGTTTTTT
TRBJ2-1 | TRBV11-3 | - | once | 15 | CASSSGANSYNEQFF | TGTGCCAGCAGCTCAGGGGCCAACTCCTACAATGAGCAGTTCTTC
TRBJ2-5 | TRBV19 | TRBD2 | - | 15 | CASSSSGTYQETQYF | TGTGCCAGTAGTAGTAGCGGGACGTACCAAGAGACCCAGTACTTC
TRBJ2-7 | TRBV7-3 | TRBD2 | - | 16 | CASSLTPSGSPYEQYF | TGTGCCAGCAGCTTAACCCCTAGCGGGAGTCCCTACGAGCAGTACTTC
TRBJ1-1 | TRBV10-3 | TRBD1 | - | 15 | CAISDPPGGSPEAFF | TGTGCCATCAGTGATCCCCCAGGGGGCAGTCCTGAAGCTTTCTTT
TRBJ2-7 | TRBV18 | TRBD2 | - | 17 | CASSPLGTSIVVYEQYF | TGTGCCAGCTCACCACTGGGGACTAGTATTGTCGTCTACGAGCAGTACTTC
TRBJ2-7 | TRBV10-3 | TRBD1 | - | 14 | CAIRGGQGSYEQYF | TGTGCCATCCGGGGGGGACAGGGGTCCTACGAGCAGTACTTC
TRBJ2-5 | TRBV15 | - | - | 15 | CATSRAPESQETQYF | TGTGCCACCAGCAGAGCCCCAGAAAGCCAAGAGACCCAGTACTTC
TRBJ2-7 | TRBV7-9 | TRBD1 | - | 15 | CASSLDRGMSYEQYF | TGTGCCAGCAGCCTAGACAGGGGGATGTCCTACGAGCAGTACTTC
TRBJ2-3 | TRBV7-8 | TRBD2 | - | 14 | CASSLGGRVDTQYF | TGTGCCAGCAGCTTAGGCGGGAGGGTAGATACGCAGTATTTT
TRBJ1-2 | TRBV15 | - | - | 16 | CATSRGTKITNYGYTF | TGTGCCACCAGCAGAGGGACAAAAATTACTAACTATGGCTACACCTTC
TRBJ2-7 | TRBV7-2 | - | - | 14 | CASSFGTRSYEQYF | TGTGCCAGCAGCTTCGGGACAAGATCCTACGAGCAGTACTTC
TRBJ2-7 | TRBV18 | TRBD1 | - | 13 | CASSDRVAYEQYF | TGTGCCAGCTCTGACAGGGTTGCCTACGAGCAGTACTTC
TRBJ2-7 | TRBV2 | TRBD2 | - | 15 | CASSEVSGRAYEQYF | TGTGCCAGCAGTGAAGTTAGCGGGAGGGCCTACGAGCAGTACTTC
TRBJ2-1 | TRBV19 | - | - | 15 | CASSWSGPKGDEQFF | TGTGCCAGTAGTTGGAGCGGGCCCAAAGGGGATGAGCAGTTCTTC
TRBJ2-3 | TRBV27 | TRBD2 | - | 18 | CASSLLGLAGGSTDTQYF | TGTGCCAGCAGTTTGCTGGGACTAGCGGGAGGTTCCACAGATACGCAGTATTTT
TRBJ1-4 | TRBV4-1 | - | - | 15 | CASSQVGGTNEKLFF | TGCGCCAGCAGCCAAGTAGGAGGAACTAATGAAAAACTGTTTTTT
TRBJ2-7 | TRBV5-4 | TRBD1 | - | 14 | CASSLGQGRYEQYF | TGTGCCAGCAGCCTAGGACAGGGGCGGTACGAGCAGTACTTC
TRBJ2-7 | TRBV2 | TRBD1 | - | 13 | CATNQGQNYEQYF | TGTGCCACCAACCAGGGACAGAACTACGAGCAGTACTTC
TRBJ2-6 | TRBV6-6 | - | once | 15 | CASRRQLSGANVLTF | TGTGCCAGCAGGCGACAGTTGTCTGGGGCCAACGTCCTGACTTTC
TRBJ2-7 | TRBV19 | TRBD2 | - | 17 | CASSLLGLAGVPYEQYF | TGTGCCAGTAGTCTTCTAGGACTAGCGGGAGTACCCTACGAGCAGTACTTC
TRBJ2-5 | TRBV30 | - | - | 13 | CACKQGFGPLTNF | TGTGCCTGCAAGCAGGGTTTCGGGCCGCTAACTAACTTC
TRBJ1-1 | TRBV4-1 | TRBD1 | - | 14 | CASSQDKRGREAFF | TGCGCCAGCAGCCAAGATAAGAGGGGGCGAGAAGCTTTCTTT
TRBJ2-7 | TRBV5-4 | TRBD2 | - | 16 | CASSGGGLAGTYEQYF | TGTGCCAGCAGCGGCGGGGGACTAGCGGGAACCTACGAGCAGTACTTC
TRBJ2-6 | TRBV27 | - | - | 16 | CASRQGSNSGANVLTF | TGTGCCAGCAGGCAGGGGAGCAACTCTGGGGCCAACGTCCTGACTTTC
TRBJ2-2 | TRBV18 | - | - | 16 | CASSPLPHGNTGELFF | TGTGCCAGCTCACCACTCCCACATGGGAACACCGGGGAGCTGTTTTTT
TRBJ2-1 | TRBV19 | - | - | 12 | CASGTSVGEQFF | TGTGCCAGCGGGACTTCCGTGGGTGAGCAGTTCTTC
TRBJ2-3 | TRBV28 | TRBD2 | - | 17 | CATLQAGGPMGTDTQYF | TGTGCCACGCTCCAAGCGGGAGGGCCGATGGGCACAGATACGCAGTATTTT
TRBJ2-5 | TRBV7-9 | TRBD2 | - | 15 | CASSLGLAGMETQYF | TGTGCCAGCAGCTTAGGGCTAGCGGGTATGGAGACCCAGTACTTC
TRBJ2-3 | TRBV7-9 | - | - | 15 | CASSLGGRRTDTQYF | TGTGCCAGCAGCTTAGGCGGCAGACGCACAGATACGCAGTATTTT
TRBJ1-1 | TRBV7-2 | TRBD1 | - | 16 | CASSPRQGKMNTEAFF | TGTGCCAGCAGCCCCCGACAGGGGAAAATGAACACTGAAGCTTTCTTT
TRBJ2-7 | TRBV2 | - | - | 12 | CASSEVPEGQYF | TGTGCCAGCAGTGAAGTCCCAGAGGGGCAGTACTTC
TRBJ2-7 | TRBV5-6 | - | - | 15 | CASTPTNRERIEQYF | TGTGCCAGCACCCCGACTAACAGGGAGAGAATCGAGCAGTACTTC
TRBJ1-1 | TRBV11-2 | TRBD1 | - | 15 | CASSLGQGWETEAFF | TGTGCCAGCAGCTTAGGACAGGGGTGGGAAACTGAAGCTTTCTTT
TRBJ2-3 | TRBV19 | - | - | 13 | CASSLGAWDTQYF | TGTGCCAGTAGTCTTGGGGCGTGGGATACGCAGTATTTT